This T cell receptor beta chain was recovered during a study of blood T cell repertoires in COVID-19. The V and J ends lost 6 bases and 5 bases respectively, with 8 bases between them. The CDR3 runs 11 residues. The germline gives CDR1 SGHTA, CDR2 FQGNSA. Profiling relied on immunoSEQ multiplex PCR, and the TCRdb table lists in-frame clones only, not all of them. Here the sample spans about 220,000 clones, about nine tenths being singletons. The sequence was collected from a man aged 25-40 years who had recovered from COVID-19. Sequenced material: peripheral blood. The J gene is TRBJ2-7, the V gene TRBV7-2; perhaps TRBD2 as D (5 bases). This CDR3 reads CASRGGNEQYF. CDR3 DNA: TGTGCCAGCAGAGGAGGAAACGAGCAGTACTTC.